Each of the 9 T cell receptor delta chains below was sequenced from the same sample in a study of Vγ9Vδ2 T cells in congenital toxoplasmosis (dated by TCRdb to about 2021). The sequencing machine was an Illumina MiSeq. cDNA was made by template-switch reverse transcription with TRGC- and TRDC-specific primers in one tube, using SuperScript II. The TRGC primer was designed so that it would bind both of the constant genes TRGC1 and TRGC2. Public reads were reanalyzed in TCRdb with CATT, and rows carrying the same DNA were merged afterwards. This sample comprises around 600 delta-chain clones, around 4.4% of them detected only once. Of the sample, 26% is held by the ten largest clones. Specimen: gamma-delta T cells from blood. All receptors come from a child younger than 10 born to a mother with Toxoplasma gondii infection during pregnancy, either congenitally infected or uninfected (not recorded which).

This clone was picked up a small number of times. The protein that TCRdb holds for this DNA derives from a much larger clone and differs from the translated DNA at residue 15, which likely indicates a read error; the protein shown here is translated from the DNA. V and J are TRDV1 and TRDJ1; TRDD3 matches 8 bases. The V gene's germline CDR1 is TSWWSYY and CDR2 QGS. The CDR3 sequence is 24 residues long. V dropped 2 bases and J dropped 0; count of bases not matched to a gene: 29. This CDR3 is CALGEFSASNKYWGVRQYTDKLIF. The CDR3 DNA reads TGTGCTCTTGGGGAATTCTCGGCTTCCAACAAATACTGGGGGGTACGACAGTACACCGATAAACTCATCTTT.

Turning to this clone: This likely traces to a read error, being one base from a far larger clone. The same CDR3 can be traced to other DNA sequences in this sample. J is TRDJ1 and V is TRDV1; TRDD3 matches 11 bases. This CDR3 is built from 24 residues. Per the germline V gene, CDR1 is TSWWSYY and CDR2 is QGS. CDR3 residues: CALGELTPLLPRLGDTRGTDKLIF. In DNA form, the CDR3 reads TGTGCGCTTGGGGAACTAACCCCCCTTCTCCCCCGGCTGGGGGATACTCGGGGCACCGATAAACTCATCTTT.

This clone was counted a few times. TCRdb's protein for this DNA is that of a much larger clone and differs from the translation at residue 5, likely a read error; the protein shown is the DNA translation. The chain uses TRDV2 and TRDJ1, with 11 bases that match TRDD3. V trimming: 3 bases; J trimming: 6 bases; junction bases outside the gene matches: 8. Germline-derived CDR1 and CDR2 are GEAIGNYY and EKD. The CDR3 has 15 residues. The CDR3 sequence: CACDAWGIQENKLIF. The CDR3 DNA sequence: TGTGCCTGTGACGCCTGGGGGATACAGGAAAATAAACTCATCTTT.

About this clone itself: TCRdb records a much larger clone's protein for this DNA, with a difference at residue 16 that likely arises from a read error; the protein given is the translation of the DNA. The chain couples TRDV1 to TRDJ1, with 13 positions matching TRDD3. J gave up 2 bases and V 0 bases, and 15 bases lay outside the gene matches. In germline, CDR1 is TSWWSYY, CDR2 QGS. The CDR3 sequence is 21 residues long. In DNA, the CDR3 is TGTGCTCTTGGGGAACTTTCACATATACTGGGGGATACGCGTATTACCGATAAACTCATCTTT. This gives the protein CALGELSHILGDTRITDKLIF.

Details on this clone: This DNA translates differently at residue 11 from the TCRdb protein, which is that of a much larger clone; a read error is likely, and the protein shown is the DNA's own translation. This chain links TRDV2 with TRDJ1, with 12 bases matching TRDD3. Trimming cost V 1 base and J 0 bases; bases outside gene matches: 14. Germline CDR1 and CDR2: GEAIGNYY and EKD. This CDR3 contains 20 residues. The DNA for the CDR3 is TGTGCCTGTGACACTGTACTGGGGGATACCACTTTTAGGTACACCGATAAACTCATCTTT. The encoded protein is CACDTVLGDTTFRYTDKLIF.

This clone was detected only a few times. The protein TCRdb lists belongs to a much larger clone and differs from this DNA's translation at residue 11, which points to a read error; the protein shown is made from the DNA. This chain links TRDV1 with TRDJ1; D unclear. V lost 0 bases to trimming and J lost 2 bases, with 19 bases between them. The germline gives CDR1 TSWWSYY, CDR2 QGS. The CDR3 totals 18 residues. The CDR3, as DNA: TGTGCTCTTGGGGAACTGGCTGGAGATGGCGGTTGGACCGATAAACTCATCTTT. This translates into CALGELAGDGGWTDKLIF.

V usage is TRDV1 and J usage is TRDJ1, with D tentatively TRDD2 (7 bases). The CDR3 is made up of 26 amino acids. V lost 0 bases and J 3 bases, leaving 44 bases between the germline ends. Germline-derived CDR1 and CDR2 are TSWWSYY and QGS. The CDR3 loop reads CALGELSPPFPTTTSGEKRPSDKLIF. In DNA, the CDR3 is TGTGCTCTTGGGGAACTTTCCCCCCCTTTTCCTACTACTACCTCGGGGGAGAAGAGGCCGTCCGATAAACTCATCTTT.

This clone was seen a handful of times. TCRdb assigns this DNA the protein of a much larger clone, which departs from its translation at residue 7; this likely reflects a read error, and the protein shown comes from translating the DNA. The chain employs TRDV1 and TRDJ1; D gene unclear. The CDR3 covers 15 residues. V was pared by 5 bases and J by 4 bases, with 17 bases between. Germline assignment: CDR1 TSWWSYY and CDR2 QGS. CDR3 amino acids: CALGIGLADNDKLIF. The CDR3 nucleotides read TGTGCTCTTGGGATAGGTCTGGCTGACAACGATAAACTCATCTTT.

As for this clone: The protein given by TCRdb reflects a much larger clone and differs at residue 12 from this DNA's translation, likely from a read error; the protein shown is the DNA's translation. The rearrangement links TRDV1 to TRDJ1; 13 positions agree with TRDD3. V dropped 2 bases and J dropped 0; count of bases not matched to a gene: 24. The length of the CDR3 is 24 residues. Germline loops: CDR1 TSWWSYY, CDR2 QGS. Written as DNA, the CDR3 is TGTGCTCTTGGGGAATTCTCGGCTTCCAACAAAGACTGGGGGATACGACAGTACACCGATAAACTCATCTTT. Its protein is CALGEFSASNKDWGIRQYTDKLIF.